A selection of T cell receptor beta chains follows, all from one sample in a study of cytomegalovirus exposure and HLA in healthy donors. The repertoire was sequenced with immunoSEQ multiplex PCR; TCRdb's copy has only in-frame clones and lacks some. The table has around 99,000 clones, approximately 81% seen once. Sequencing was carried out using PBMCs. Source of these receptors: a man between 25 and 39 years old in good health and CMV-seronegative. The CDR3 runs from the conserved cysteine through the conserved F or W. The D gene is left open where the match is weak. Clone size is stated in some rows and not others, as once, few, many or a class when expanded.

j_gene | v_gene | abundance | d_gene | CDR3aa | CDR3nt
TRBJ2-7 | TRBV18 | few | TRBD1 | CASSWDRGLDEQYF | TGTGCCAGCTCATGGGACAGGGGGCTCGACGAGCAGTACTTC
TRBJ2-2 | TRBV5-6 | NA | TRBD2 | CASSPGLGAELFF | TGTGCCAGCAGCCCCGGACTAGGGGCGGAGCTGTTTTTT
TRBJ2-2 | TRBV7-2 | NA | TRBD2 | CASSPGLAGVTGELFF | TGTGCCAGCAGCCCGGGACTAGCGGGCGTCACCGGGGAGCTGTTTTTT
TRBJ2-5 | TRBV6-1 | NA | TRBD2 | CASRPGTTDLETQYF | TGTGCCAGCAGACCGGGGACTACGGATTTGGAGACCCAGTACTTC
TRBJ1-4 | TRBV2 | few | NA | CASRTGLGEKLFF | TGTGCCAGCAGGACAGGTCTTGGGGAAAAACTGTTTTTT
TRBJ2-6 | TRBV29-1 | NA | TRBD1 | CSVGQGVNSGANVLTF | TGCAGCGTAGGACAGGGGGTAAACTCTGGGGCCAACGTCCTGACTTTC
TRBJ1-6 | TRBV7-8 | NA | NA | CASSQIVVTGGGSGSPLHF | TGTGCCAGCAGCCAGATAGTGGTAACGGGCGGGGGCTCGGGATCACCCCTCCACTTT
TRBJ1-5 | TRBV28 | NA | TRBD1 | CASSRRDSVAVAQHF | TGTGCCAGCAGTCGGCGGGACAGCGTAGCAGTGGCCCAGCATTTT
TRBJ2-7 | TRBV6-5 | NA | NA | CASGGGAPPYEQYF | TGTGCCAGCGGTGGGGGGGCCCCCCCCTACGAGCAGTACTTC
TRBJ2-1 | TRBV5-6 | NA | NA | CASSAHSGGDEQFF | TGTGCCAGCAGCGCGCACAGTGGAGGCGATGAGCAGTTCTTC
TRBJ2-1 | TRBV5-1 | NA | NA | CASSLGGAGDEQFF | TGCGCCAGCAGCTTAGGGGGGGCAGGGGATGAGCAGTTCTTC
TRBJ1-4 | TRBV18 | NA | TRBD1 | CASSNDRDEKLFF | TGTGCCAGCTCAAACGACAGGGATGAAAAACTGTTTTTT
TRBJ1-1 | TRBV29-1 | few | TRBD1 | CSVGTGGITEAFF | TGCAGCGTTGGGACAGGGGGGATCACTGAAGCTTTCTTT
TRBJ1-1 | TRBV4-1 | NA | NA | CASSPRGGPGGTEAFF | TGCGCCAGCAGCCCACGGGGAGGGCCGGGCGGCACTGAAGCTTTCTTT
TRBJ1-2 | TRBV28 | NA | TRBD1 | CAISNHRGYNGYTF | TGTGCCATCTCAAACCACAGGGGATACAATGGCTACACCTTC
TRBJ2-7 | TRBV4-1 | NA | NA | CASSQGLPGYEQYF | TGCGCCAGCAGCCAAGGACTCCCGGGCTACGAGCAGTACTTC
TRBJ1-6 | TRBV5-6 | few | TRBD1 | CASRVRTGGSYSPLHF | TGTGCCAGCAGAGTCAGGACAGGGGGAAGCTATTCACCCCTCCACTTT
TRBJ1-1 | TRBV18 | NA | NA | CASSPRESTEAFF | TGTGCCAGCTCACCGAGGGAGAGCACTGAAGCTTTCTTT
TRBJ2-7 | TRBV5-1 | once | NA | CASSRIEVAHSYEQYF | TGCGCCAGCAGCCGAATCGAGGTAGCGCACTCCTACGAGCAGTACTTC
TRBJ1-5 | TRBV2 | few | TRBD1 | CASSEEGAGNQPQHF | TGTGCCAGCAGTGAAGAGGGGGCCGGCAATCAGCCCCAGCATTTT
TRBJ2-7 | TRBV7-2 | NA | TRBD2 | CASSLERELAGDYEQYF | TGTGCCAGCAGCTTAGAGAGGGAACTAGCGGGTGATTACGAGCAGTACTTC
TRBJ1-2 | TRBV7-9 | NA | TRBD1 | CASSLAGGTGDGYTF | TGTGCCAGCAGCCTCGCTGGTGGGACAGGGGACGGCTACACCTTC
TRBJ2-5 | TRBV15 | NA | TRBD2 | CATSTPQRGQETQYF | TGTGCCACCAGCACCCCCCAGCGGGGGCAAGAGACCCAGTACTTC
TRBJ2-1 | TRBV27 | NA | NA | CASSLAYNEQFF | TGTGCCAGCAGTTTAGCGTACAATGAGCAGTTCTTC
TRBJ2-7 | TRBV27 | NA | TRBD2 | CASTKLAGGPYEQYF | TGTGCCAGCACTAAACTAGCGGGAGGCCCCTACGAGCAGTACTTC
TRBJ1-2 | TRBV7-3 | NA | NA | CASSFRRGNGYTF | TGTGCCAGCAGCTTTAGGCGGGGGAACGGCTACACCTTC
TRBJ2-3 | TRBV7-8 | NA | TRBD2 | CASSLGLAGVDTQYF | TGTGCCAGCAGCTTAGGACTAGCGGGAGTGGATACGCAGTATTTT
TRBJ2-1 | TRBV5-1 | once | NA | CASSFGWQYNEQFF | TGCGCCAGCAGCTTTGGTTGGCAATACAATGAGCAGTTCTTC
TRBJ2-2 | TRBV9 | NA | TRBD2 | CASSGPGGSGELFF | TGTGCCAGCAGCGGTCCCGGGGGGTCCGGGGAGCTGTTTTTT
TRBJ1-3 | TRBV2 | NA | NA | CASILQPGLYSGNTIYF | TGTGCCAGCATTCTACAACCGGGACTGTACTCTGGAAACACCATATATTTT
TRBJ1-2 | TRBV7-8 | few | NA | CASSFLGSYGYTF | TGTGCCAGCAGCTTTTTGGGGAGCTATGGCTACACCTTC
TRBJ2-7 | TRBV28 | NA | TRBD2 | CASRETLGEGEQYF | TGTGCCAGCAGGGAGACACTAGGGGAGGGTGAGCAGTACTTC
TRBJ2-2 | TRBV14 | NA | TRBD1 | CASSQDSRAGGRTGELFF | TGTGCCAGCAGCCAAGATAGTCGGGCAGGGGGCCGCACCGGGGAGCTGTTTTTT
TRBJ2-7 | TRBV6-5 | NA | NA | CASRVGREQYF | TGTGCCAGCAGGGTGGGGCGAGAGCAGTACTTC
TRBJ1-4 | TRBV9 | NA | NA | CASSVAPTNEKLFF | TGTGCCAGCAGCGTAGCTCCCACTAATGAAAAACTGTTTTTT
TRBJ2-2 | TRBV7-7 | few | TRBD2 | CASSLAGLAGGPNTGELFF | TGTGCTAGCAGCTTAGCGGGTCTAGCGGGGGGTCCCAACACCGGGGAGCTGTTTTTT
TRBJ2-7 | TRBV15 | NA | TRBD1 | CATSSPRTGGYEQYF | TGTGCCACCAGCAGCCCTCGGACAGGGGGCTACGAGCAGTACTTC
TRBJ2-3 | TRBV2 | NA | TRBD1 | CASSEVGTGSADTQYF | TGTGCCAGCAGTGAAGTGGGGACAGGGAGCGCAGATACGCAGTATTTT
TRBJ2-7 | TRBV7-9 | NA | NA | CASLPNGPPYEQYF | TGTGCCAGCCTCCCGAATGGCCCCCCCTACGAGCAGTACTTC
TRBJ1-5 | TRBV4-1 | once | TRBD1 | CASSHLTGTGKVGNQPQHF | TGCGCCAGCAGCCATCTAACCGGGACAGGGAAGGTGGGCAATCAGCCCCAGCATTTT
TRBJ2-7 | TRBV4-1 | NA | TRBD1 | CASSQVAGGRSEQYF | TGCGCCAGCAGCCAAGTCGCAGGGGGCCGTTCCGAGCAGTACTTC
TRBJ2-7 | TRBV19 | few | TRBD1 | CASRPGQTYEQYF | TGTGCCAGTCGTCCGGGACAGACCTACGAGCAGTACTTC
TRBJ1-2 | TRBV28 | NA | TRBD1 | CASSGRTGYF | TGTGCCAGCAGTGGACGGACAGGTTACTTC
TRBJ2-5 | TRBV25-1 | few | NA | CASSELAGYQETQYF | TGTGCCAGCAGTGAACTCGCCGGGTACCAAGAGACCCAGTACTTC
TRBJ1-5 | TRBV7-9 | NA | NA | CASSLGEQPQHF | TGTGCCAGCAGCCTGGGAGAGCAGCCCCAGCATTTT
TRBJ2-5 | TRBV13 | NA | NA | CASSFPGDQQETQYF | TGTGCCAGCAGCTTCCCAGGGGATCAGCAAGAGACCCAGTACTTC
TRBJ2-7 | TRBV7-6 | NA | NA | CASSRSGGRGYEQYF | TGTGCCAGCAGCCGGTCCGGGGGTAGGGGTTACGAGCAGTACTTC
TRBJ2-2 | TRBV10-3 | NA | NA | CAIGTSANTGELFF | TGTGCCATCGGGACAAGTGCGAACACCGGGGAGCTGTTTTTT
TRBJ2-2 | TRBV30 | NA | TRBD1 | CAWWTGWNTGELFF | TGTGCCTGGTGGACAGGGTGGAACACCGGGGAGCTGTTTTTT
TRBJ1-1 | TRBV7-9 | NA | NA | CASSLITGLTEAFF | TGTGCCAGCAGCTTAATAACAGGGTTAACTGAAGCTTTCTTT
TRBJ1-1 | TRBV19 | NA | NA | CASRLMNTEAFF | TGTGCCAGTAGACTGATGAACACTGAAGCTTTCTTT